These 14 T cell receptor beta chains share one sample of origin, sequenced in a study of blood T cell repertoires in COVID-19. This table comes from immunoSEQ multiplex PCR, and its TCRdb copy is limited to in-frame clones, with some not included. The sample has about 190,000 clones, 90% seen once. Material: peripheral blood. All receptors come from a man aged 50 to 60 with acute or convalescent COVID-19.

The chain joins TRBV7-9 to TRBJ1-2; TRBD1 might be the D (5 bases). The CDR3 runs 13 residues. Germline V lookup: CDR1 SEHNR, CDR2 FQNEAQ (reference sequence). V lost 7 bases, J lost 8 bases, and 17 bases lay in between. CDR3 protein: CASTSRGDGGYTF. CDR3 in DNA: TGTGCCAGCACCTCTCGGGGGGATGGGGGCTACACCTTC.

The chain joins TRBV28 to TRBJ1-5; 10 positions agree with TRBD1. J gave up 0 bases and V 6 bases, and 8 bases lay outside the gene matches. The CDR3 sequence is 17 residues long. CDR1 is MDHEN and CDR2 is SYDVKM in the germline V gene. CDR3 sequence (DNA): TGTGCCAGCAGCCCTCCCGGGACAGGGGTTAGCAATCAGCCCCAGCATTTT. Protein product: CASSPPGTGVSNQPQHF.

This chain uses TRBV28 with TRBJ1-6; D might be TRBD1 (5 bases). V gave up 5 bases and J gave up 3 bases, with 5 bases separating them. The CDR3 sequence is 13 residues long. Per germline, CDR1 MDHEN and CDR2 SYDVKM. The CDR3 coding sequence is TGTGCCAGCAGTCAGGGCTATAATTCACCCCTCCACTTT. It encodes CASSQGYNSPLHF. Combining the CDR3 with reference TRBV28 and TRBJ1-6 gives the whole variable domain DVKVTQSSRYLVKRTGEKVFLECVQDMDHENMFWYRQDPGLGLRLIYFSYDVKMKEKGDIPEGYSVSREKKERFSLILESASTNQTSMYLCASSQGYNSPLHFGNGTRLTVT.

This chain connects TRBV18 to TRBJ1-1; 11 bases are shared with TRBD1. The CDR3 runs 14 residues. The V segment lost 6 bases and the J segment 1 base; nucleotides outside the gene matches: 1. Germline V gene lookup returns CDR1 KGHSH and CDR2 LQKENI. This CDR3 is CASSDRGQNTEAFF. As DNA, the CDR3 is TGTGCCAGCTCGGACAGGGGGCAGAACACTGAAGCTTTCTTT.

This chain uses TRBV3-1 (or the pseudogene TRBV3-2) with TRBJ2-3; 13 bases agree with TRBD2. The CDR3 totals 18 residues. V lost 4 bases, J lost 2 bases, and 9 bases stayed unmatched. Germline V gene data show CDR1 as LGHDT and CDR2 as YNNKEL (reference sequence). CDR3 DNA: TGTGCCAGCAGCCCGGGACTAGCGGGAACCCCTCTCACAGATACGCAGTATTTT. It yields the protein CASSPGLAGTPLTDTQYF.

The CDR3 here is CASSGGQGNTEAFF. CDR3 DNA sequence: TGTGCCAGCAGCGGGGGACAGGGGAACACTGAAGCTTTCTTT. This chain links TRBV9 with TRBJ1-1, with TRBD1 matching over 9 bases. Germline V CDR1 and CDR2: SGDLS, YYNGEE. The CDR3 runs to 14 residues. Trimming cost V 3 bases and J 1 base; bases outside gene matches: 1.

This clone was seen a single time. The V and J genes are TRBV11-2 and TRBJ2-7; possibly TRBD1 for D (5 bases). Trimming removed 1 base from V and 3 bases from J, with 16 bases in between. This CDR3 spans 16 amino acids. Germline lookup yields CDR1 SGHAT and CDR2 FQNNGV. The CDR3, as DNA: TGTGCCAGCAGCTTAGCCCCTAGGCAGGGCCACTACGAGCAGTACGTC. Residues: CASSLAPRQGHYEQYV.

The rearrangement joins TRBV3-1 (or the pseudogene TRBV3-2) to TRBJ2-1, with D tentatively TRBD2 (5 bases). V was shortened by 0 bases and J by 8 bases, with 14 bases between the two germline ends. CDR3 size: 15 residues. Germline CDR1 reads LGHDT; CDR2 reads YNNKEL (reference sequence). For the CDR3, the DNA is TGTGCCAGCAGCCAAGATAATCGGGGTGGGCATGAGCAGTTCTTC. This encodes CASSQDNRGGHEQFF.

This chain links TRBV28 with TRBJ2-7; 7 positions agree with TRBD2. With 6 bases clipped from V and 3 bases from J, the junction kept 17 bases outside the gene matches. The CDR3 has 17 residues. Germline V lookup: CDR1 MDHEN, CDR2 SYDVKM. The chain's CDR3 is CASSYTDGRAKYYEQYF. The CDR3 DNA follows: TGTGCCAGCAGCTACACGGATGGGAGGGCCAAGTACTACGAGCAGTACTTC.

This chain's CDR3 is CASSPKELVGGWDTQYF. The CDR3 coding sequence is TGTGCCAGCAGCCCAAAGGAGCTAGTGGGAGGTTGGGATACGCAGTATTTT. The chain is built from TRBV7-2 and TRBJ2-3, with D tentatively TRBD2 (6 bases). V was pared by 5 bases and J by 6 bases, with 24 bases between. This CDR3 is built from 17 residues. Germline V CDR1 and CDR2: SGHTA, FQGNSA.

J is TRBJ2-5 and V is TRBV5-1, with TRBD1 matching 7 bases. The CDR3 totals 14 residues. CDR1 and CDR2 (germline): SGHRS, YFSETQ. J gave up 5 bases and V 4 bases, and 8 bases lay outside the gene matches. The CDR3 bases are TGCGCCAGCAGCCGACGTGCAGGGGGTGAGACCCAGTACTTC. It translates to CASSRRAGGETQYF.

The count of this clone is one. This chain links TRBV3-1 (or the pseudogene TRBV3-2) with TRBJ2-2, with TRBD2 as a possible D gene (6 bases). With 0 bases removed from V and 5 bases from J, the gap between germline ends came to 13 bases. Germline lookup yields CDR1 LGHDT and CDR2 YNNKEL (reference sequence). This CDR3 region has 16 residues. This CDR3 reads CASSQDYGGLTGELFF. DNA of the CDR3: TGTGCCAGCAGCCAAGATTACGGGGGTTTGACCGGGGAGCTGTTTTTT.

As DNA, the CDR3 is TGTGCCACCAGCAGAAGCGGGGGGCCGGTATACAATGAGCAGTTCTTC. As protein: CATSRSGGPVYNEQFF. V is TRBV15 and J is TRBJ2-1; TRBD2 aligns across 9 bases. This CDR3 has 16 residues. Germline V lookup: CDR1 LNHNV, CDR2 YYDKDF (reference sequence). Trimming cost V 2 bases and J 4 bases; bases outside gene matches: 6.

The chain carries TRBV7-2 and TRBJ1-6; D gene unclear. Trimming left V 5 bases short and J 9 bases short, with 11 bases between. CDR1 and CDR2 (germline): SGHTA, FQGNSA. The length of the CDR3 is 13 residues. The CDR3 region is CASSTWSGSPLHF. CDR3 sequence (DNA): TGTGCCAGCAGCACCTGGTCGGGTTCACCCCTCCACTTT.